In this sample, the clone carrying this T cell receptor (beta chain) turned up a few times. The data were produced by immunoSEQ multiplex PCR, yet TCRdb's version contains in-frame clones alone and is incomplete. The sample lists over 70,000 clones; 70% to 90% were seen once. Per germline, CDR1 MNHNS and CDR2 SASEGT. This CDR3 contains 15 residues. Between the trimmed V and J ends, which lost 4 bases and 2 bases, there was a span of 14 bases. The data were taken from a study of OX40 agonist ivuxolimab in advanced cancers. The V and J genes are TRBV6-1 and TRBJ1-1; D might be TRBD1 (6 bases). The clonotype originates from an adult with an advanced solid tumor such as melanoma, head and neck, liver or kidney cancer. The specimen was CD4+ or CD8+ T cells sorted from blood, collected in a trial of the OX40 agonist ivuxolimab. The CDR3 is CASSVYRVGNTEAFF. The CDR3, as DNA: TGTGCCAGCAGTGTCTACAGGGTAGGCAACACTGAAGCTTTCTTT.